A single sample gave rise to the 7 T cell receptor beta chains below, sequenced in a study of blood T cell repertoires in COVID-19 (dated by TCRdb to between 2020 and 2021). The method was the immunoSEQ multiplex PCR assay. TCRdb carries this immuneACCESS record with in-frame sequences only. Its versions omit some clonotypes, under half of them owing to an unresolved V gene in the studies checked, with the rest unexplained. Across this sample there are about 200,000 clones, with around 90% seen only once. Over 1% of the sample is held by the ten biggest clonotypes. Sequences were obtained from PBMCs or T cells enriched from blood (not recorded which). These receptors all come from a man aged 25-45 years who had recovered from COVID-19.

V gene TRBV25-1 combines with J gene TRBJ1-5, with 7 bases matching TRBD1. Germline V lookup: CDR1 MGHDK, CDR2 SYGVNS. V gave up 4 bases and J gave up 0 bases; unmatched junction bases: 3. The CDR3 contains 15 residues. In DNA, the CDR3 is TGTGCCAGCAGTGCGACAGGGCTTAGCAATCAGCCCCAGCATTTT. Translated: CASSATGLSNQPQHF.

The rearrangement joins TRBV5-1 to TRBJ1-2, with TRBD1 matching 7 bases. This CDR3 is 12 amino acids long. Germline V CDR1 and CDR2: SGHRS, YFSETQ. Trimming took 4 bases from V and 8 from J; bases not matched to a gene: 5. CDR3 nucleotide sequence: TGCGCCAGCAGCACGACAGGGCGCGGCTACACCTTC. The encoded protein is CASSTTGRGYTF. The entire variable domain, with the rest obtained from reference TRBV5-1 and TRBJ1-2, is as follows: KAGVTQTPRYLIKTRGQQVTLSCSPISGHRSVSWYQQTPGQGLQFLFEYFSETQRNKGNFPGRFSGRQFSNSRSEMNVSTLELGDSALYLCASSTTGRGYTFGSGTRLTVV.

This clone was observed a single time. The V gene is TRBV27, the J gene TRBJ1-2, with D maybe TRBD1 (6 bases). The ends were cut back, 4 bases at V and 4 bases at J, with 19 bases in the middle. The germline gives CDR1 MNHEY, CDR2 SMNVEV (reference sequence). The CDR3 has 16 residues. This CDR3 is CASSSAGVNYGYGYTF. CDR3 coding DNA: TGTGCCAGCAGTTCGGCAGGGGTAAACTATGGCTATGGCTACACCTTC.

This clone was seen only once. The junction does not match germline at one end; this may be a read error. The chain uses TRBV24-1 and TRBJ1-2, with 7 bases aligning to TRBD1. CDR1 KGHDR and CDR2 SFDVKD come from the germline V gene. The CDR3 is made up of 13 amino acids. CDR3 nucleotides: TGTGCCACCAGGGATTTAGGGGGCGGCGGCTACACCTTC. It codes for CATRDLGGGGYTF.

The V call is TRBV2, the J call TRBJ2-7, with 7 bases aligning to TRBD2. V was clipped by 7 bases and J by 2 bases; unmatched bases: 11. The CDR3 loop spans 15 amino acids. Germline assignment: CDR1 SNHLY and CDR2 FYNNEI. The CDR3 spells CASIGAGARTYEQYF. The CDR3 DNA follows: TGTGCCAGCATTGGGGCGGGAGCTAGAACCTACGAGCAGTACTTC.

In DNA form, the CDR3 reads TGCGCCAGCAGCCACCCGGACAGTCTCCCTAATGAGCAGTTCTTC. Protein product: CASSHPDSLPNEQFF. The chain employs TRBV4-1 and TRBJ2-1; D perhaps matches TRBD1 (6 bases). The CDR3 loop spans 15 amino acids. Trimming pared 3 bases from V and 7 bases from J, leaving 16 bases between. Per germline, CDR1 MGHRA and CDR2 YSYEKL.

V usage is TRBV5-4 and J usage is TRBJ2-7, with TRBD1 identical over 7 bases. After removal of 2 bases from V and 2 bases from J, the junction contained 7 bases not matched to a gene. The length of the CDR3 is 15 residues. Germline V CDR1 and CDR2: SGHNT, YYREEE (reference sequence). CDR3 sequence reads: CASSLIRQGAYEQYF. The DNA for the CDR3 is TGTGCCAGCAGCTTAATTCGGCAGGGGGCCTACGAGCAGTACTTC. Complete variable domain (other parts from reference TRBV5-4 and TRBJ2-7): ETGVTQSPTHLIKTRGQQVTLRCSSQSGHNTVSWYQQALGQGPQFIFQYYREEENGRGNFPPRFSGLQFPNYSSELNVNALELDDSALYLCASSLIRQGAYEQYFGPGTRLTVT.